This entry lists 14 T cell receptor beta chains sequenced from one sample in a study of CD8+CD57+ T cells in acquired aplastic anemia. The template for TCR beta VDJ and CDR3 sequence profiling was genomic DNA. TCRdb analysed the reads with MiXCR anew, one entry per CDR3 protein. The table records roughly 61,000 distinct CDR3 sequences, around 57% of them present only once. Patients chosen for sequencing had CD8+CD57+ cells that had expanded, as shown by flow cytometry. The material sequenced was sorted CD4+, CD8+, or CD8+CD57+ T cells (not recorded which) from PBMCs. Source of these receptors: a human donor with aplastic anemia.

This clonotype was observed at least ten times. This chain connects TRBV4-1 to TRBJ1-1; weak D call: TRBD1 (6 bases). From germline, CDR1 is MGHRA and CDR2 YSYEKL. Trimming cost V 0 bases and J 0 bases, with 11 bases left between them. The CDR3 has 16 amino acids. The CDR3 bases are TGCGCCAGCAGCCAAGAACAGGGACTCGTGAACACTGAAGCTTTCTTT. Encoded protein: CASSQEQGLVNTEAFF.

This clonotype has a handful of counts. This sequence joins TRBV15 and TRBJ2-1; 8 bases are shared with TRBD1. The ends lost 3 bases at V and 3 bases at J; junction bases unmatched: 10. This CDR3 has 17 amino acids. Germline CDR1 reads LNHNV; CDR2 reads YYDKDF (reference sequence). The CDR3 loop reads CATSSPYGTGNYNEQFF. CDR3 in DNA: TGTGCCACCAGCAGTCCGTACGGGACAGGCAACTACAATGAGCAGTTCTTC.

The chain combines TRBV7-9 with TRBJ1-1; D is undetermined. V dropped 5 bases and J dropped 5 bases, with 3 bases sitting between them. This CDR3 has 10 residues. Per the germline V gene, CDR1 is SEHNR and CDR2 is FQNEAQ (reference sequence). CDR3 sequence: CASSRTEAFF. In nucleotides, the CDR3 is TGTGCCAGCAGCCGAACTGAAGCTTTCTTT.

This clonotype has ten or more counts. Compared with germline, one end of the junction differs, possibly owing to a read error. The chain uses TRBV12-3 or TRBV12-4 and TRBJ2-7, with D unclear. CDR3 length: 13 amino acids. This CDR3 is CASSLGLSYEQHF. In nucleotides, the CDR3 is TGTGCCAGCAGTTTAGGGTTATCCTACGAGCAGCACTTC.

This clonotype appeared a few times. The V and J genes are TRBV7-2 and TRBJ1-6; D not certain. The germline V gene has CDR1 SGHTA and CDR2 FQGNSA. Trimming cost V 4 bases and J 7 bases, with 5 bases left between them. The CDR3 is 12 amino acids. The CDR3 DNA is TGTGCCAGCAGCTGGCCCAATTCACCCCTCCACTTT. Its translation is CASSWPNSPLHF.

This clonotype appeared many times. V is TRBV7-2 and J is TRBJ1-1; D gene unclear. Trimming cost V 1 base and J 1 base, with 4 bases left between them. CDR1 SGHTA and CDR2 FQGNSA come from the germline V gene. CDR3 length equals 13 residues. This CDR3 is CASSLGENTEAFF. The DNA of the CDR3 is TGTGCCAGCAGCTTAGGGGAGAACACTGAAGCTTTCTTT.

The rearrangement joins TRBV7-9 to TRBJ2-7; D possibly corresponds to TRBD2 (6 bases). Germline V gene sequence: CDR1 SEHNR, CDR2 FQNEAQ (reference sequence). V was cut by 7 bases and J by 2 bases, with 18 bases left in between. This CDR3 is built from 15 residues. The CDR3 loop reads CASTGWGVTAYEQYF. CDR3 coding DNA: TGTGCCAGCACTGGCTGGGGGGTTACTGCCTACGAGCAGTACTTC.

Ten or more counts support this clonotype. The rearrangement uses TRBV7-8 and TRBJ1-2; TRBD1 agrees at 9 bases. Losses at the gene ends were 3 bases for V and 4 bases for J; bases not matched to a gene: 15. In germline, CDR1 is SGHVS, CDR2 FQNEAQ. The CDR3 length is 18 residues. The CDR3 region has the DNA TGTGCCAGCAGCTTCGAGACGTCACCGGGACAGGGAGGCTATGGCTACACCTTC. It yields the protein CASSFETSPGQGGYGYTF.

This clonotype occurred many times. CDR3 sequence: CASRKAGSYEQYF. Here the CDR3 DNA reads TGTGCCAGCAGAAAAGCGGGGTCCTACGAGCAGTACTTC. The chain couples TRBV27 to TRBJ2-7, with 7 bases aligning to TRBD2. The CDR3 is 13 amino acids. V shed 6 bases and J 1 base; nucleotides not matched to a gene: 3. CDR1 is MNHEY and CDR2 is SMNVEV in the germline V gene (reference sequence).

This CDR3 is CASSNDRGLYGYTF. CDR3 bases: TGTGCCAGTAGCAACGACAGGGGTTTGTATGGCTACACCTTC. J is TRBJ1-2 and V is TRBV19, with TRBD1 matching over 8 bases. After removal of 6 bases from V and 5 bases from J, the junction contained 8 bases not matched to a gene. Germline assignment: CDR1 LNHDA and CDR2 SQIVND (reference sequence). The CDR3 extends over 14 amino acids.

This clonotype was detected only a few times. This sequence may be a read error, since a much larger clone differs from it by one base. The gene calls are TRBV5-5 and TRBJ2-7; D remains ambiguous. From germline, CDR1 is SGHKS and CDR2 YYEKEE (reference sequence). This CDR3 is 12 amino acids long. With 7 bases removed from V and 4 bases from J, the gap between germline ends came to 12 bases. CDR3 in amino acids: CASSRPSYEQYF. The CDR3 nucleotides read TGTGCCAGCTCACGCCCCTCTTACGAGCAGTACTTC.

This clonotype has ten or more counts. The J gene is TRBJ1-2, the V gene TRBV6-5; the D gene is possibly TRBD1 (5 bases). With 3 bases removed from V and 1 base from J, the gap between germline ends came to 12 bases. Germline V lookup: CDR1 MNHEY, CDR2 SVGAGI. The CDR3 spans 15 residues. CDR3 sequence reads: CASSYFEGRNYGYTF. The CDR3 region has the DNA TGTGCCAGCAGTTATTTCGAGGGGCGTAACTATGGCTACACCTTC.

Many counts were recorded for this clonotype. The chain is built from TRBV4-1 and TRBJ1-5; TRBD1 aligns across 7 bases. Trimming removed 4 bases from V and 4 bases from J; junction bases left unmatched: 4. Germline assignment: CDR1 MGHRA and CDR2 YSYEKL. CDR3 length equals 14 residues. CDR3 protein: CASSPRQGNQPQHF. The CDR3 coding sequence is TGCGCCAGCAGCCCTCGACAGGGAAATCAGCCCCAGCATTTT.

This clonotype appeared once. The V gene is TRBV24-1, the J gene TRBJ1-1; 7 bases are a match to TRBD1. Germline lookup yields CDR1 KGHDR and CDR2 SFDVKD. With V trimmed by 9 bases and J by 4 bases, 7 bases remained unmatched. The CDR3 runs 13 residues. CDR3 in DNA: TGTGCCACCTCACAGGGGTTTAGCACTGAAGCTTTCTTT. As protein: CATSQGFSTEAFF.